This T cell receptor (beta chain) was retrieved from a study of regulatory T cells in long-lasting Graves disease. Construction of TCR beta libraries relied on iRepertoire HTBI primers and on Arm-PCR targeting CDR3 regions. Each CDR3 protein is one row after TCRdb ran MiXCR on the multiplex PCR reads. The profile covers around 450,000 distinct CDR3 sequences, with about 22% appearing a single time and less than 9% taken by the ten largest. The sample holds a few counts of this clonotype. Regarding time point: persistent/refractory GD, antithyroid drugs over 5 years with positive TRAb. The authors made the TCR library using RNA they extracted from PBMCs. The CDR3 totals 15 residues. CDR1 and CDR2 (germline): MDHEN, SYDVKM. V trimming: 8 bases; J trimming: 2 bases; junction bases outside the gene matches: 8.

Sample: peripheral blood mononuclear cells (PBMCs), taken when the disease was refractory, from a patient treated with antithyroid drugs. The chain recombines TRBV28 with TRBJ1-5; 8 nucleotides agree with TRBD1. The sequence derives from a female donor with Graves disease. The CDR3 is CASATTGEGNQPQHF. CDR3 nucleotide sequence: TGTGCCAGCGCTACGACAGGGGAAGGCAATCAGCCCCAGCATTTT.